These T cell receptor beta chains were read from a single sample in a study of regulatory T cells in long-lasting Graves disease. TCRdb analysed the multiplex PCR reads with MiXCR anew, one entry per CDR3 protein. The sample holds 500,000 or so distinct CDR3 sequences, roughly 15% seen once. The data also belong to a second study, concerning T cells in Graves' hyperthyroidism and ophthalmopathy.

The sequenced sample was peripheral blood mononuclear cells (PBMCs), obtained at new diagnosis, from a patient treated with antithyroid drugs. These receptors came from a woman aged 35-60 years with Graves disease. The CDR3 runs from the conserved cysteine through the conserved F or W. The order of the fields is V gene, clone size, D gene, J gene, CDR3 DNA, CDR3 protein. The D gene is left open where the match is weak. Size is omitted from some rows. Given values are once, few, many or a class for expanded clones.

>TRBV10-3|many|.|TRBJ1-5
TGTGCCATCAGTGAGTCAGGGGACAATCAGCCCCAGCATTTT
CAISESGDNQPQHF
>TRBV3-1|many|.|TRBJ1-6
TGTGCCAGCAGCCAAGACTTAACGGGGTTTCCACTACACTTT
CASSQDLTGFPLHF
>TRBV10-3|many|.|TRBJ1-1
TGTGCCATCAGGGAACAGCCTAACACTGAAGCTTTCTTT
CAIREQPNTEAFF
>TRBV27|.|.|TRBJ1-1
TGTGCCAGCAGTGCACGGGGGGGCAGGAGGGACACTGAAGCTTTCTTT
CASSARGGRRDTEAFF
>TRBV2|many|.|TRBJ1-3
TGTGCCAGCAGCCGAGCCCCCGGGTACTCTGGAAACACCATATATTTT
CASSRAPGYSGNTIYF
>TRBV11-2|many|TRBD2|TRBJ2-5
TGTGCCAGCAGCCCCGGGACTAGCTGGGAGACCCAGTACTTC
CASSPGTSWETQYF
>TRBV7-9|few|.|TRBJ1-5
TGTGCCAGCAGCTATAACCCGGGGCACGGGAGCAATCAGCCCCAGCATTTT
CASSYNPGHGSNQPQHF
>TRBV5-1|.|.|TRBJ2-2
TGCGCCAGCAGCTTGAATGGGGGCTGGAGCACCGGGGAGCTGTTTTTT
CASSLNGGWSTGELFF
>TRBV3-1|many|.|TRBJ2-5
TGTGCCAGCAGCCAAGATTGGCTCCAAGAGACCCAGTACTTC
CASSQDWLQETQYF
>TRBV20-1|.|.|TRBJ1-5
TGCAGTGCTACCGGGGCCTCTTCTTATCAGCCCCAGCATTTT
CSATGASSYQPQHF
>TRBV12-3/TRBV12-4|many|TRBD1|TRBJ1-5
TGTGCCAGCAGTTCCGGGACAGACACTGGGCCCCAGCATTTT
CASSSGTDTGPQHF
>TRBV19|few|TRBD1|TRBJ2-5
TGTGCCAGTGGTCCGACAGGGGAGGAGACCCAGTACTTC
CASGPTGEETQYF
>TRBV19|few|TRBD2|TRBJ2-2
TGTGCCAGTAGAAATGTAGCGGGGGGGTTTCCCAAAGCGAACACCGGGGAGCTGTTTTTT
CASRNVAGGFPKANTGELFF
>TRBV5-1|few|.|TRBJ1-2
TGCGCCAGCAGCTTGTCATCCCCGGGAACGGATGGCTACACCTTC
CASSLSSPGTDGYTF
>TRBV19|few|.|TRBJ2-1
TGTGCCAGTAGTTCGCGGGGGCGTACGGGTGAGCAGTTCTTC
CASSSRGRTGEQFF
>TRBV11-2|.|.|TRBJ2-2
TGTGCCAGCAGCACCCTTCGGGGGACGAACACCGGGGAGCTGTTTTTT
CASSTLRGTNTGELFF